This T cell receptor beta chain was observed in a study of cytomegalovirus exposure and HLA in healthy donors. Whole-study results and caveats: V- and J-gene trimming in TCR beta was tied to a missense DCLRE1C variant by an analysis performed later. Among the most significant clusters, several appeared linked to common viral pathogens in a later analysis. Researchers counted 150 to 200 TCR beta chains as cytomegalovirus-associated.

The PCR employed 60 Vbeta primers together with 13 Jbeta primers. Source study methods: In a later analysis, 75 million to 95 million unique TCR beta chains included roughly 11 million shared by two or more donors. This table comes from immunoSEQ multiplex PCR, and its TCRdb copy is limited to in-frame clones, with some not included. V and J calls and clone size are copied from that table; D and trimming were computed from the DNA. This table has 120,000 or so clones, less than 85% appearing once. Germline CDR1 and CDR2: SGHRS and YFSETQ. CDR3 length: 17 residues. Losses at the gene ends were 1 base for V and 7 bases for J; bases not matched to a gene: 11. As to this clone: As yet, its antigen is unknown.

Sequencing input: PBMCs. The V gene is TRBV5-1, the J gene TRBJ2-1, with TRBD1 matching 10 bases. This receptor was taken from a middle-aged man in good health and CMV-seropositive. The CDR3 nucleotides are TGCGCCAGCAGCTTGTGGGGACAGGGGACAATGTGGAATGAGCAGTTCTTC. Translated: CASSLWGQGTMWNEQFF.